The present TCR beta chain was sequenced within a study of OX40 agonist ivuxolimab in advanced cancers. The overall study: Ivuxolimab, an agonistic anti-OX40 (CD134) antibody, was given to patients. Findings and limits, study-wide: CD4+ and CD8+ blood T cells expanded clonally by week 6 at 0.1 to 3.0 mg/kg.

The method was immunoSEQ multiplex PCR; TCRdb's version includes in-frame clones alone and lacks a portion of them. This table has about 40,000 clones, approximately 88% appearing once. Of note for this clone: Antigen specificity is unknown.

V lost 2 bases to trimming and J lost 2 bases, with 16 bases between them. The CDR3 covers 17 residues. Per the germline V gene, CDR1 is SGHAT and CDR2 is FQNNGV. The input for sequencing was CD4+ or CD8+ T cells sorted from blood, taken in a trial of the OX40 agonist ivuxolimab. The chain links TRBV11-2 to TRBJ1-5; D remains unclear. The clonotype originates from an adult with an advanced solid tumor such as melanoma, head and neck, liver or kidney cancer. DNA of the CDR3: TGTGCCAGCAGCTTAACCCCTTGGGCGCAGGGCAATCAGCCCCAGCATTTT. Residues: CASSLTPWAQGNQPQHF.